This T cell receptor (beta chain) originates from a study of cytomegalovirus exposure and HLA in healthy donors. Study-wide findings and caveats: The study listed 164 cytomegalovirus-associated TCR beta chains.

The primer mix had 60 Vbeta and 13 Jbeta primers. The protocol was immunoSEQ multiplex PCR, while the TCRdb copy is restricted to in-frame clones and leaves out a portion. The sample yields under 200,000 clones, roughly 85% seen once. Concerning this clone: Its antigen is undetermined.

CDR3 length: 14 residues. Germline V gene lookup returns CDR1 MGHRA and CDR2 YSYEKL. Germline trimming cut 1 base from V and 5 bases from J; bases unmatched to any gene: 4. The sequence came from a man aged 40-50 years in good health and CMV-seronegative. The specimen sequenced was PBMCs. This chain joins TRBV4-1 and TRBJ2-7, with 8 bases that match TRBD2. CDR3 in amino acids: CASSQGPAGDEQYF. As DNA, the CDR3 is TGCGCCAGCAGCCAAGGCCCAGCGGGAGACGAGCAGTACTTC.